The 11 T cell receptor beta chains below were found in one sample sequenced in a study of shared clonotypes between healthy human individuals. Repertoires were generated with immunoSEQ multiplex PCR, while TCRdb's copy carries only in-frame clones and drops some. The data hold about 2,200,000 clones, with 85% to 95% observed a single time. Naive CD8 cells, CD45RO-negative and positively selected for CCR7, excluded terminally differentiated effector memory CD45RA+ cells. The sequenced sample consisted of naive CD8+ T cells from PBMCs. All receptors come from a man between 18 and 35 years old in good health. Some clones in this sample may be carry-over from other donors' samples.

V gene TRBV21-1 combines with J gene TRBJ1-1. TRBV21-1 is assigned pseudogene status. CDR3 length: 15 residues. The CDR3 loop is CASSRVGRINTEAFF. In nucleotides, the CDR3 is TGTGCCAGCAGCAGAGTGGGGAGAATAAACACTGAAGCTTTCTTT.

This clone has just a few counts. V is TRBV9 and J is TRBJ2-1; a possible D gene is TRBD1 (6 bases). The V gene's germline CDR1 is SGDLS and CDR2 YYNGEE. The V end was cut by 3 bases, the J end by 8 bases, with 9 bases between. The CDR3 length is 12 residues. CDR3 in DNA: TGTGCCAGCAGCGGGGGGCTGGATGAGCAGTTCTTC. Its translation: CASSGGLDEQFF.

The rearrangement joins TRBV5-6 to TRBJ1-2; TRBD1 is a possible D gene (5 bases). The length of the CDR3 is 15 residues. CDR1 and CDR2 (germline): SGHDT, YYEEEE. The germline V and J ends were trimmed by 4 bases and 4 bases, with 17 bases remaining between them. CDR3 nucleotides: TGTGCCAGCAGCCCCGGGACCCTCGGGGTCTATGGCTACACCTTC. Amino acids: CASSPGTLGVYGYTF.

The CDR3: CASSFLGQGQMISEKLFF. CDR3 nucleotides: TGTGCCAGCAGCTTCCTGGGACAGGGTCAAATGATAAGTGAAAAACTGTTTTTT. The chain has TRBV5-6 and TRBJ1-4; 9 nucleotides align to TRBD1. In germline, CDR1 is SGHDT, CDR2 YYEEEE. The CDR3 sequence is 18 residues long. Trimming took 2 bases from V and 7 from J; bases not matched to a gene: 15.

This clone was seen once. V gene TRBV30 combines with J gene TRBJ1-2, with D maybe TRBD1 (5 bases). In germline, CDR1 is GTSNPN, CDR2 SVGIG (reference sequence). The CDR3 extends over 13 amino acids. Trimming removed 8 bases at V and 4 bases at J, with 17 bases between. Here the CDR3 reads CAQYMGGSYGYTF. The CDR3, as DNA: TGTGCCCAATATATGGGGGGGTCCTATGGCTACACCTTC.

J is TRBJ1-4 and V is TRBV18, with D possibly TRBD1 on 5 matching bases. Trimming took 3 bases from V and 5 from J, leaving 16 bases between them. The V gene's germline CDR1 is KGHSH and CDR2 LQKENI. This CDR3 has 16 amino acids. The CDR3, as DNA: TGTGCCAGCTCACCTGCTCCGGCAGGGAGAAATGAAAAACTGTTTTTT. This encodes CASSPAPAGRNEKLFF.

V is TRBV7-9 and J is TRBJ2-1; perhaps D is TRBD1 or TRBD2 (5 bases each). The CDR3 has 13 amino acids. The ends were cut back, 5 bases at V and 9 bases at J, with 14 bases in the middle. Germline V gene sequence: CDR1 SEHNR, CDR2 FQNEAQ (reference sequence). The CDR3 DNA sequence: TGTGCCAGCAGCCTAGGGGTAGCGCCTGAGCAGTTCTTC. Translation gives CASSLGVAPEQFF.

Note on this clone: Other DNA sequences in this sample translate to the same CDR3. The chain has TRBV27 and TRBJ1-1; TRBD1 matches at 7 bases. The germline V gene encodes CDR1 MNHEY and CDR2 SMNVEV (reference sequence). The CDR3 is 14 amino acids. The V gene end was trimmed by 6 bases and the J gene end by 1 base; junction bases not matched to a gene: 5. CDR3 amino acids: CASRVTGANTEAFF. In DNA, the CDR3 is TGTGCCAGCAGGGTAACAGGGGCGAACACTGAAGCTTTCTTT.

The chain combines TRBV6-1 with TRBJ2-7; 12 bases match TRBD2. The CDR3 has 16 amino acids. Germline-derived CDR1 and CDR2 are MNHNS and SASEGT. The ends lost 0 bases at V and 4 bases at J; junction bases unmatched: 4. Here the CDR3 reads CASSEALAGGRYEQYF. CDR3 bases: TGTGCCAGCAGTGAAGCGCTAGCGGGAGGGCGGTACGAGCAGTACTTC.

The chain carries TRBV28 and TRBJ2-4; the D is unclear. The V end was cut by 5 bases, the J end by 2 bases, with 16 bases between. CDR3 length: 16 amino acids. The germline V gene encodes CDR1 MDHEN and CDR2 SYDVKM. The CDR3 bases are TGTGCCAGCAGTCCAGACTCCCCCGTAACCAAAAACATTCAGTACTTC. Its protein is CASSPDSPVTKNIQYF.

This clone has only a few counts. V gene TRBV5-4 combines with J gene TRBJ1-1; D remains unclear. CDR1 SGHNT and CDR2 YYREEE come from the germline V gene (reference sequence). Trimming stripped 1 base from V and 3 bases from J, with 10 bases between. This CDR3 spans 14 amino acids. The CDR3 sequence is CASSLLSHDTEAFF. The CDR3 DNA sequence: TGTGCCAGCAGCTTGTTATCCCATGACACTGAAGCTTTCTTT.